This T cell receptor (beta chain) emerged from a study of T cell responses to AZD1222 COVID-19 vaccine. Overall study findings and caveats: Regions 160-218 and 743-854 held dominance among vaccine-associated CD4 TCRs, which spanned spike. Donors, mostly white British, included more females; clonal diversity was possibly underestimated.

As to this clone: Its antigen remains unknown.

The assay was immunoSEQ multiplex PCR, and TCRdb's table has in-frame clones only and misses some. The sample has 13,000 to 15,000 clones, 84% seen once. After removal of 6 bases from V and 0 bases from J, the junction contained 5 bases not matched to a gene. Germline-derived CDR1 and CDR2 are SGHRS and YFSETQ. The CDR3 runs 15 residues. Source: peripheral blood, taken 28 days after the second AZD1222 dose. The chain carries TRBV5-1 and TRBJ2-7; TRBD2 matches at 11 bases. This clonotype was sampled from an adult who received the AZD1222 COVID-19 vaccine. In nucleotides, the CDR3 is TGCGCCAGCACCCTAGCGGGGGGACTCTCCTACGAGCAGTACTTC. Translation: CASTLAGGLSYEQYF. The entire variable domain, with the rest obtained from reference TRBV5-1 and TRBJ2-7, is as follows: KAGVTQTPRYLIKTRGQQVTLSCSPISGHRSVSWYQQTPGQGLQFLFEYFSETQRNKGNFPGRFSGRQFSNSRSEMNVSTLELGDSALYLCASTLAGGLSYEQYFGPGTRLTVT.